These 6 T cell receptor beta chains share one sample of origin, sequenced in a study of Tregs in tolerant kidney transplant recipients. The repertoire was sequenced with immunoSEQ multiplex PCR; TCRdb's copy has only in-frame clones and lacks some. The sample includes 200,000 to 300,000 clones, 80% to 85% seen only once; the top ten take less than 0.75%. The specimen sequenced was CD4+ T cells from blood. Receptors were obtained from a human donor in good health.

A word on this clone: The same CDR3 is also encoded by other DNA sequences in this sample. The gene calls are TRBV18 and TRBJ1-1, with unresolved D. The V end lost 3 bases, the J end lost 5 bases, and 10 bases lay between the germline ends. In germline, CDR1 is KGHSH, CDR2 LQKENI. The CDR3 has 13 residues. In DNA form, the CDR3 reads TGTGCCAGCTCACCCCGGGGAAATACTGAAGCTTTCTTT. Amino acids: CASSPRGNTEAFF.

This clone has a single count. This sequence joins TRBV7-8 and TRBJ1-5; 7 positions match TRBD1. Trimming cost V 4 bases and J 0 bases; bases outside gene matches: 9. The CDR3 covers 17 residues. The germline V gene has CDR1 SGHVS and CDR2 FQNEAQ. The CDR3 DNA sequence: TGTGCCAGCAGCTCAAAACCACAGGGGTATAGCAATCAGCCCCAGCATTTT. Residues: CASSSKPQGYSNQPQHF.

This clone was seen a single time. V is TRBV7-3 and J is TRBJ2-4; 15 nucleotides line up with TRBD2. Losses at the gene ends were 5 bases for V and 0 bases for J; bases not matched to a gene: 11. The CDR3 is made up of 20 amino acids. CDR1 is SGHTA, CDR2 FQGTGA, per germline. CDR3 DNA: TGTGCCAGCAGCCAAACGTCCGGGACTAGCGGGGGGCTAGCCAAAAACATTCAGTACTTC. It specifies CASSQTSGTSGGLAKNIQYF.

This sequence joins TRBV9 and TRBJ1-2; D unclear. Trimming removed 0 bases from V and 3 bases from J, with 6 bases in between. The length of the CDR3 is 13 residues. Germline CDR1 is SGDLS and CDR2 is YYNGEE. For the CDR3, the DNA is TGTGCCAGCAGCGTAGATTTGGACTATGGCTACACCTTC. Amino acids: CASSVDLDYGYTF.

The CDR3 coding sequence is TGTGCCGGGGGACAGGCGGGAGTTAGAAACACCATATATTTT. Translation: CAGGQAGVRNTIYF. This chain uses TRBV30 with TRBJ1-3, with 8 bases that match TRBD1. The CDR3 sequence is 14 residues long. The V and J ends lost 8 bases and 5 bases, in that order; junction bases with no gene match: 11. Germline V gives CDR1 GTSNPN, CDR2 SVGIG (reference sequence).

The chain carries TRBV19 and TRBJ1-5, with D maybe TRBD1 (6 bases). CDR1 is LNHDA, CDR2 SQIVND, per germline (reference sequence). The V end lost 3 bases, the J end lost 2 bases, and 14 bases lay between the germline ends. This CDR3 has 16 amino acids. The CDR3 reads CASSIGQTWGNQPQHF. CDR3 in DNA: TGTGCCAGTAGTATCGGACAGACTTGGGGCAATCAGCCCCAGCATTTT.